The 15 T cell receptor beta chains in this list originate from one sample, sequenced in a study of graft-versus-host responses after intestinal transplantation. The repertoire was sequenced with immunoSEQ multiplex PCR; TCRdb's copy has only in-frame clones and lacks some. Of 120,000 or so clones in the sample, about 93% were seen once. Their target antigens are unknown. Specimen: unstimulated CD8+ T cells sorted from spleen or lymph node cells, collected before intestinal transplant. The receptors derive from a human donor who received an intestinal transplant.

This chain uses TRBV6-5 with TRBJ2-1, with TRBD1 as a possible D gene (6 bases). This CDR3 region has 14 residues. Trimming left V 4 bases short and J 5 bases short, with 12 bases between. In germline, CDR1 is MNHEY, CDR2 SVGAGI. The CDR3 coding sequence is TGTGCCAGCAGTTCCTGGGACATAAACAATGAGCAGTTCTTC. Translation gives CASSSWDINNEQFF.

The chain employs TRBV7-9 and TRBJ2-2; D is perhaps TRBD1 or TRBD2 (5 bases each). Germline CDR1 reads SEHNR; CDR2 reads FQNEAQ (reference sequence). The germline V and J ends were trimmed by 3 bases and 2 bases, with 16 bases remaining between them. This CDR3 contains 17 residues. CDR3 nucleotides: TGTGCCAGCAGCTTTCAGGGTACGGGGACCAACACCGGGGAGCTGTTTTTT. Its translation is CASSFQGTGTNTGELFF.

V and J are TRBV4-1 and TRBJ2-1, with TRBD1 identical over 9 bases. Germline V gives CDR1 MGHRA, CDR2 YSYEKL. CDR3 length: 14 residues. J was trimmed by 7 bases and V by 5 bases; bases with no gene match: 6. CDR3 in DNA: TGCGCCAGCAGCATTGGGACAGGGAGGAATGAGCAGTTCTTC. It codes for CASSIGTGRNEQFF.

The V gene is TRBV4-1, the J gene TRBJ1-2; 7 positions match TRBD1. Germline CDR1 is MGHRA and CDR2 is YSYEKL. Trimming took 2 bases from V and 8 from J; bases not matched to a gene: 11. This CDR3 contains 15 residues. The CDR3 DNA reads TGCGCCAGCAGCCAATTTCGATACAGGGGTTGCGGCTACACCTTC. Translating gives CASSQFRYRGCGYTF.

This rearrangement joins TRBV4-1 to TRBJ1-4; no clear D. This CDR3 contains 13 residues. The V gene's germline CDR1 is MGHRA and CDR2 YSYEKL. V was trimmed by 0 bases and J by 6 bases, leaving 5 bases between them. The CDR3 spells CASSQDLDEKLFF. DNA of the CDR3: TGCGCCAGCAGCCAAGACCTGGATGAAAAACTGTTTTTT.

The CDR3 bases are TGTGCCAGCAGCCCTGGGACAGAGGGCCAGCCCCAGCATTTT. Translation: CASSPGTEGQPQHF. The chain couples TRBV7-8 to TRBJ1-5; 7 bases are shared with TRBD1. J was trimmed by 7 bases and V by 5 bases; bases with no gene match: 8. Germline loops: CDR1 SGHVS, CDR2 FQNEAQ. The CDR3 is 14 residues long.

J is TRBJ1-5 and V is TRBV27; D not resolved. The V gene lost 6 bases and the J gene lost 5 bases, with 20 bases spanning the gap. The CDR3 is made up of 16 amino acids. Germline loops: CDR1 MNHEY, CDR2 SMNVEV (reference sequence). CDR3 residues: CASSSLGEGGYQPQHF. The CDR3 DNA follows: TGTGCCAGCAGCTCACTCGGGGAGGGAGGTTATCAGCCCCAGCATTTT.

The CDR3 is CASSLVFGDSPYEQYF. For the CDR3, the DNA is TGTGCCAGCAGCTTAGTTTTCGGAGATTCCCCCTACGAGCAGTACTTC. This chain uses TRBV11-2 with TRBJ2-7; D gene unclear. V was pared by 1 base and J by 2 bases, with 15 bases between. From germline, CDR1 is SGHAT and CDR2 FQNNGV. The CDR3 spans 16 residues.

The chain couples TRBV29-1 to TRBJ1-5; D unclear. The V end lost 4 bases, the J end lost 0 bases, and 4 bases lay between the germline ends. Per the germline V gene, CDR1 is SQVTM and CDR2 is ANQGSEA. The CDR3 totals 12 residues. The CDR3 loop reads CSVAGSNQPQHF. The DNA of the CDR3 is TGCAGCGTTGCCGGTAGCAATCAGCCCCAGCATTTT.

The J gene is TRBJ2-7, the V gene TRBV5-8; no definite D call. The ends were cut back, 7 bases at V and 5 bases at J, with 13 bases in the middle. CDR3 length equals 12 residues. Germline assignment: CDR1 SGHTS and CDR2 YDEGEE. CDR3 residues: CASCSGVNEQYF. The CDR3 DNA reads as TGTGCCAGCTGCTCCGGCGTCAACGAGCAGTACTTC.

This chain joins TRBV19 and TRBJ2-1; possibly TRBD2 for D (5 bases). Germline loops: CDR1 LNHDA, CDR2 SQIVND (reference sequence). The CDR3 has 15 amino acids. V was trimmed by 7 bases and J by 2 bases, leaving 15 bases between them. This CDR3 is CASTWSEGTYNEQFF. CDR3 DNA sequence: TGTGCCAGTACCTGGAGCGAGGGAACCTACAATGAGCAGTTCTTC.

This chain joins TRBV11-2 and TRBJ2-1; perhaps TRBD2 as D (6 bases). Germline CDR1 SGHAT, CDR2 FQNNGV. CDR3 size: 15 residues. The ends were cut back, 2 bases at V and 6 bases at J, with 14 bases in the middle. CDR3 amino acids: CASSLLWDFGNEQFF. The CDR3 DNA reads TGTGCCAGCAGCTTACTCTGGGACTTCGGCAATGAGCAGTTCTTC.

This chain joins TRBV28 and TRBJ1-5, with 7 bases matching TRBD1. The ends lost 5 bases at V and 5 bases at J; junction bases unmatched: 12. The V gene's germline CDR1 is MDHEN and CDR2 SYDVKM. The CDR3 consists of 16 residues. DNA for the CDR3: TGTGCCAGCAGTCCCCTGACAGGGCGATTCGATCAGCCCCAGCATTTT. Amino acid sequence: CASSPLTGRFDQPQHF. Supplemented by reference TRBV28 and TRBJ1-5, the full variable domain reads DVKVTQSSRYLVKRTGEKVFLECVQDMDHENMFWYRQDPGLGLRLIYFSYDVKMKEKGDIPEGYSVSREKKERFSLILESASTNQTSMYLCASSPLTGRFDQPQHFGDGTRLSIL.

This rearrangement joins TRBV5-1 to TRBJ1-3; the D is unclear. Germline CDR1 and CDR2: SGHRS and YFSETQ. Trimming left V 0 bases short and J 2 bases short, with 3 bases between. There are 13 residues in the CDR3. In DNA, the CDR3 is TGCGCCAGCAGCTTGGAGCCTGGAAACACCATATATTTT. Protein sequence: CASSLEPGNTIYF.

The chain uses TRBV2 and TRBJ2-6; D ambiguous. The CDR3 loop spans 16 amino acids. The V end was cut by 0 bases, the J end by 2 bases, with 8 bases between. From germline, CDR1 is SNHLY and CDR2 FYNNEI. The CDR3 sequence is CASSEARQPGANVLTF. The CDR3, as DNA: TGTGCCAGCAGTGAAGCCCGCCAGCCTGGGGCCAACGTCCTGACTTTC.